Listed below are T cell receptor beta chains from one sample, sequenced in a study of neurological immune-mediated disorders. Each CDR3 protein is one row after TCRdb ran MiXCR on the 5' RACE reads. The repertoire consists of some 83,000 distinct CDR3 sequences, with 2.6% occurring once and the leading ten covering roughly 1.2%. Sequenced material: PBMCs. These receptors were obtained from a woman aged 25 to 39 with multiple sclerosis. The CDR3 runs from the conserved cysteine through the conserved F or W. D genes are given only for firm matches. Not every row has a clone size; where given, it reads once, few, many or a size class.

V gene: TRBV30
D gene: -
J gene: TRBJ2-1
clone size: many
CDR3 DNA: TGTGCCCGGGGACACTACAATGAGCAGTTCTTC
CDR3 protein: CARGHYNEQFF

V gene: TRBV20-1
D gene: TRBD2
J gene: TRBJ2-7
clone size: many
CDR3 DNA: TGCAGTGCTAGAGATATAGCGGGAGTTCCCTACGAGCAGTACTTC
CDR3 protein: CSARDIAGVPYEQYF

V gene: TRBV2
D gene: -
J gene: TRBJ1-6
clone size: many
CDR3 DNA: TGTGCCAGCAGTGATCTGAGTCCAGGGGCCAATTCACCCCTCCACTTT
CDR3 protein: CASSDLSPGANSPLHF

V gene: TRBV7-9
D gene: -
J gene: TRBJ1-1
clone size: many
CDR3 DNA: TGTGCCAGCAGCCCGGGATACACTGAAGCTTTCTTT
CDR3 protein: CASSPGYTEAFF

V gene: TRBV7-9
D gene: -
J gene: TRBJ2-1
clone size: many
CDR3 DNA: TGTGCCAGCAGCTTAGAGCCCTCCAATGAGCAGTTCTTC
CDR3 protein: CASSLEPSNEQFF

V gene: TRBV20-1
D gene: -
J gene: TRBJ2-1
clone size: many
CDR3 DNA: TGCAGTGCTATAAGACAGGTATCCTACAATGAGCAGTTCTTC
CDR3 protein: CSAIRQVSYNEQFF

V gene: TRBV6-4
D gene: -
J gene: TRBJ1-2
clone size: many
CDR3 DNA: TGTGCCAGCAGCCCTGACATGGAAAGCTACACCTTC
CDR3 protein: CASSPDMESYTF

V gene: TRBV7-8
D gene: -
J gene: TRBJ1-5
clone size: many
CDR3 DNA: TGTGCCAGCAGCAAGAAGTCAGGGGCCAGTCAGCCCCAGCATTTT
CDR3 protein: CASSKKSGASQPQHF

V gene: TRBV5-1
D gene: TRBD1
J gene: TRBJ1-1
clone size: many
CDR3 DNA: TGCGCCAGCAGCCGCGGACAGGCCTACGCTGAAGCTTTCTTT
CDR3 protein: CASSRGQAYAEAFF

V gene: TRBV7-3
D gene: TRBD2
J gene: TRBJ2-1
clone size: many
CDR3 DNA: TGTGCCAGCAGCTCAGGACTAGCGGGAGGTGTTCTTGAGCAGTTCTTC
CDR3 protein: CASSSGLAGGVLEQFF

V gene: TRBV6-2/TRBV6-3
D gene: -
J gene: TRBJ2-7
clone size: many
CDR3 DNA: TGTGCCAGCAGTTACTCGGGCAGCTACGAGCAGTACTTC
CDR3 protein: CASSYSGSYEQYF

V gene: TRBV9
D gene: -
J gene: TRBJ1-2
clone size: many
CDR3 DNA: TGTGCCAGCAGCGTTCAGACAGGCAACTATGGCTACACCTTC
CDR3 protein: CASSVQTGNYGYTF

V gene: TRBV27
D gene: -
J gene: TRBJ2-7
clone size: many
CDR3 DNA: TGTGCCAGCAGTTACCAGGGGATAGGGGAGCAGTACTTC
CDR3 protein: CASSYQGIGEQYF

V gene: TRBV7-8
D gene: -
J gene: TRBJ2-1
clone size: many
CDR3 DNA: TGTGCCAGCAGCTCTAGCGCCGACAATGAGCAGTTCTTC
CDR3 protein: CASSSSADNEQFF

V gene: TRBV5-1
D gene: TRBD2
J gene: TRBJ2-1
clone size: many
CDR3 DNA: TGCGCCAGCAGCTTGGGCCTAGCGGGGGATGAGCAGTTCTTC
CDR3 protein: CASSLGLAGDEQFF

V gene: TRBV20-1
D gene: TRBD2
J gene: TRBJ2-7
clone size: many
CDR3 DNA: TGCAGTGCTAGAGATGCGCGGGAGCCCCTTTGGGAGCAGTACTTC
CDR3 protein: CSARDAREPLWEQYF

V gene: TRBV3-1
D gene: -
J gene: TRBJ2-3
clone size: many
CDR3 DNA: TGTGCCAGCAGCCCGGGACTTCAAGATACGCAGTATTTT
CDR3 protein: CASSPGLQDTQYF

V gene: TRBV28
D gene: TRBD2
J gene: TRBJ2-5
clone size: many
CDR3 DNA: TGTGCCAGCAGTTTATTTGCTAGCGGGAGTGAGACCCAGTACTTC
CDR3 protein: CASSLFASGSETQYF

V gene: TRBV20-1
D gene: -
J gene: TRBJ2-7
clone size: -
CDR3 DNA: TGCAGTGCTAGAGATAGTGAGGGTTCCGCCTACGAGCAGTACTTC
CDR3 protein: CSARDSEGSAYEQYF

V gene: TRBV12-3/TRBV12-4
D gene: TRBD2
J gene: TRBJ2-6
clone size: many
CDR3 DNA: TGTGCCAGCGGAAGCCGGGGGGCTGGGGCCAACGTCCTGACTTTC
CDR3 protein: CASGSRGAGANVLTF

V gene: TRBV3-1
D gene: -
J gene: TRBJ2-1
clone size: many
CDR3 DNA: TGTGCCAGCAGCCAAAACATTGGAGCGATGGGTGAGCAGTTCTTC
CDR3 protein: CASSQNIGAMGEQFF

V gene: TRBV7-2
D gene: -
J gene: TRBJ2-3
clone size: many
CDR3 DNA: TGTGCCAGCAGCTTAGTGCCGCATAGCACAGATACGCAGTATTTT
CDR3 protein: CASSLVPHSTDTQYF

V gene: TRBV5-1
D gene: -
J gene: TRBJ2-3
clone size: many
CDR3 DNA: TGCGCCAGCAGCCCGGACCTCACAGATACGCAGTATTTT
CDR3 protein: CASSPDLTDTQYF

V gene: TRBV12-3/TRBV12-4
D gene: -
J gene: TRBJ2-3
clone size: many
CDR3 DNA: TGCGCCAGCAGCTTGAGGGATACGCAGTATTTT
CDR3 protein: CASSLRDTQYF

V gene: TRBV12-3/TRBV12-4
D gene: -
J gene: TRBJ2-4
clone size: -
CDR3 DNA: TGTGCCAGCAGTTTTTCAGCGCACATTCAGTACTTC
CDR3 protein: CASSFSAHIQYF

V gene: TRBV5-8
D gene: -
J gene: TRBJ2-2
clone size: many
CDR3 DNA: TGTGCCAGCAGGCCCTGGGGCCAGACGAACACCGGGGAGCTGTTTTTT
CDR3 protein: CASRPWGQTNTGELFF

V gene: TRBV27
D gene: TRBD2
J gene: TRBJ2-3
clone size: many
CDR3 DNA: TGTGCCACCCGACTAGCGGGAGTGCGAGATACGCAGTATTTT
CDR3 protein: CATRLAGVRDTQYF

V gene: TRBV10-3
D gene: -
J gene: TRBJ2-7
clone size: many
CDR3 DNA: TGTGCCATCAGTGATAGCAAGGGCTCCTACGAGCAGTACTTC
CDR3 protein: CAISDSKGSYEQYF

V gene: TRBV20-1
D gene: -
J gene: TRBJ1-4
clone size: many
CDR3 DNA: TGCAGTGCCCATTGGGGGGGAGAAAAACTGTTTTTT
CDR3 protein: CSAHWGGEKLFF

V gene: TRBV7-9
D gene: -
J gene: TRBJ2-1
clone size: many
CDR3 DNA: TGTGCCAGCAGCCCCAGGGGTTACAATGAGCAGTTCTTC
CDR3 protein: CASSPRGYNEQFF

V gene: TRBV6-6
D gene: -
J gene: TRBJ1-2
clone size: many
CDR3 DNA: TGTGCCAGCAGACATCAGGGTCTAGAAGGCTACACCTTC
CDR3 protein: CASRHQGLEGYTF

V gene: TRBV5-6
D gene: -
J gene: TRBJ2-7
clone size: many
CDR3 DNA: TGTGCCAGCAGCTTGATAGGGTTGGAATCCTACGAGCAGTACTTC
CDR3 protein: CASSLIGLESYEQYF

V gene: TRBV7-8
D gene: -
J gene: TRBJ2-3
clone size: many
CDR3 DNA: TGTGCCAGCAGCTTATTGGGGGATGGAACTAGCACAGATACGCAGTATTTT
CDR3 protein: CASSLLGDGTSTDTQYF

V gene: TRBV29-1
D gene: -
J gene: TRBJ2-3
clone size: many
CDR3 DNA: TGCAGCGTTGAAGTTTCGGGTTCCGGAGATACGCAGTATTTT
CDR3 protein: CSVEVSGSGDTQYF

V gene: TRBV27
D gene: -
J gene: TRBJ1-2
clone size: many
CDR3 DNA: TGTGCCAGCAGTCCTACAGCACCCCTCTATGGCTACACCTTC
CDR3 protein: CASSPTAPLYGYTF

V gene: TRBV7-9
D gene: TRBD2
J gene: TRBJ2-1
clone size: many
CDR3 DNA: TGTGCCAGCAGCTTTAGCGGGGATAGCTCCTACAATGAGCAGTTCTTC
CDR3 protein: CASSFSGDSSYNEQFF

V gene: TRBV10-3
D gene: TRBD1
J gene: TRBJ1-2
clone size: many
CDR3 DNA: TGTGCCATTCAGGGGGCTGAAGGCTACACCTTC
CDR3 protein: CAIQGAEGYTF